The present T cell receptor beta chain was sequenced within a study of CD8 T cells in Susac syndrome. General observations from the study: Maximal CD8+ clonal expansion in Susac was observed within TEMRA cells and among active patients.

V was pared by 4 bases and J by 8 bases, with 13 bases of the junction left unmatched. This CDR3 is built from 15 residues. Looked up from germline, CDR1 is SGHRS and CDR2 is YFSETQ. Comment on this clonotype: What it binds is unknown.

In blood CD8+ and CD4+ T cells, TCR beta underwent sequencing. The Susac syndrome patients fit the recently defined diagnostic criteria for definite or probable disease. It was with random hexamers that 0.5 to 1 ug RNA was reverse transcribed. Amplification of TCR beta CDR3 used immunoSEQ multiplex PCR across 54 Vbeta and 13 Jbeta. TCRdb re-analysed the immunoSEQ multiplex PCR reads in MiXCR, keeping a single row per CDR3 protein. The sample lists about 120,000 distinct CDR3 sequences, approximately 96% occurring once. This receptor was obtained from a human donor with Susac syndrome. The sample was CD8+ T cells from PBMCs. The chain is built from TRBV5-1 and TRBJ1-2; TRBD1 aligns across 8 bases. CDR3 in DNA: TGCGCCAGCAGCGACCCGGGACAGGTTTTCGTCGGCTACACCTTC. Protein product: CASSDPGQVFVGYTF.